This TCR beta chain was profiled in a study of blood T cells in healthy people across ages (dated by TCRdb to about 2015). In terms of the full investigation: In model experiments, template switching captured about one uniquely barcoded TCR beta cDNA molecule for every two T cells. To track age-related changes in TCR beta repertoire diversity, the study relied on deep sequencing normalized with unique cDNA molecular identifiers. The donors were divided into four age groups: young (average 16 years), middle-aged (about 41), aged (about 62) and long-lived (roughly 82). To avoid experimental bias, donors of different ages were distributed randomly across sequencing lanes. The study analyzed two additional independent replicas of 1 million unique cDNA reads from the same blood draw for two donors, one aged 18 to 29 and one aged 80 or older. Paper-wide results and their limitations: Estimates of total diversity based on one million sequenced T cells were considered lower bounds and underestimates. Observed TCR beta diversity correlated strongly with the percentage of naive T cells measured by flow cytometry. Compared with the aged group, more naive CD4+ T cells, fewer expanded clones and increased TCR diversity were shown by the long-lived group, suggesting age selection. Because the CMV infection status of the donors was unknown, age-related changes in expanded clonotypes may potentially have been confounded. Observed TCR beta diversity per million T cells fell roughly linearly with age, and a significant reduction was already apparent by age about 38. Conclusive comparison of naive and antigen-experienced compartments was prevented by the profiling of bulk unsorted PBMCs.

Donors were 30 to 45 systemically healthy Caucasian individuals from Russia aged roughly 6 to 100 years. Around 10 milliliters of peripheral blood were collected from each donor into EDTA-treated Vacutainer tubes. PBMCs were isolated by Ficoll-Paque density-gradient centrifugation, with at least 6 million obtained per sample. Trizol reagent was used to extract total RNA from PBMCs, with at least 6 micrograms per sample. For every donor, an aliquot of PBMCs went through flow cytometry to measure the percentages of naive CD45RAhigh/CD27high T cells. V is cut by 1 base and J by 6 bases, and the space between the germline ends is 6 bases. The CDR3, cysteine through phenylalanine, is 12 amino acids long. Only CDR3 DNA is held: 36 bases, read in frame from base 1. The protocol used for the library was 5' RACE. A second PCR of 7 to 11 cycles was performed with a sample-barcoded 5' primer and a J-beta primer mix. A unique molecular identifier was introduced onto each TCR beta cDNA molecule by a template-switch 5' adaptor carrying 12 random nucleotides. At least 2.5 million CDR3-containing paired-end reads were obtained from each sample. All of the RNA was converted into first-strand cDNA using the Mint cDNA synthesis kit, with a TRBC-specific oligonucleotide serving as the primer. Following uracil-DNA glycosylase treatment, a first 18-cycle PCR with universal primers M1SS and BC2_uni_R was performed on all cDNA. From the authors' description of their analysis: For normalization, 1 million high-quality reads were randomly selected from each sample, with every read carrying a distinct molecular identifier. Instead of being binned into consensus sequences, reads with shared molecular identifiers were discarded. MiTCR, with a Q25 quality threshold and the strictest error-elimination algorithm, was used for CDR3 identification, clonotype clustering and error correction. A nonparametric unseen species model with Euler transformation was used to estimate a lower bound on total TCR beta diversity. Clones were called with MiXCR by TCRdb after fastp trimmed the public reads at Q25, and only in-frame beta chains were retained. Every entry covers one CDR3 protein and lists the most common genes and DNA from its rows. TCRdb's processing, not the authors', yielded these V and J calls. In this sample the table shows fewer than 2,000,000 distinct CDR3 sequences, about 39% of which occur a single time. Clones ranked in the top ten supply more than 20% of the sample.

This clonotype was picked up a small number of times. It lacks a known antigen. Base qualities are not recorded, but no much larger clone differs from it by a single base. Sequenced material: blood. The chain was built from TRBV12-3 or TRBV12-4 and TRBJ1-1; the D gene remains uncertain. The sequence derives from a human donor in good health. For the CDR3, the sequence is CASSLGIAEAFF. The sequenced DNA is TGTGCCAGCAGTTTAGGCATTGCTGAAGCTTTCTTT.